The present TCR beta chain was sequenced within a study of blood T cell repertoires in COVID-19. About the research overall: Samples of COVID-19 (acute and convalescent) were obtained from the United States, Italy and Spain.

Authors' processing steps: Amplification from reference gene primers served as the basis for estimated nucleated cell counts. Libraries were prepared by immunoSEQ multiplex PCR; TCRdb keeps only in-frame clonotypes and omits some of them. V, J and clone size derive from that table, while D and trimming were established from the DNA sequence. This sample carries around 99,000 clones, more than 65% of them seen once, and the ten largest clones take around a sixth. Germline-derived CDR1 and CDR2 are SEHNR and FQNEAQ (reference sequence). This CDR3 contains 13 residues. Deletions cut 5 bases from V and 8 bases from J, with 15 bases between.

The receptor was derived from a woman older than 75 with active or convalescent COVID-19. This chain links TRBV7-9 with TRBJ1-2; the D gene is possibly TRBD1 (5 bases). The source material was peripheral blood. The CDR3, as DNA: TGTGCCAGCAGCGACAAGACAGTTGGAGGCTACACCTTC. Protein product: CASSDKTVGGYTF.